Following are 21 T cell receptor beta chains from one sample sequenced in a study of CD8 T cells in ankylosing spondylitis. One entry per CDR3 protein, called by TCRdb with MiXCR from the 5' RACE reads. Here the sample spans 250,000 to 350,000 distinct CDR3 sequences, roughly 20% being singletons. Material: blood, either unsorted or a sorted T cell fraction (not recorded which). These receptors were collected from a male donor with ankylosing spondylitis or in good health (not recorded which).

This clonotype showed up many times. The chain links TRBV5-1 to TRBJ2-2; D not resolved. Germline V CDR1 and CDR2: SGHRS, YFSETQ. The V gene lost 4 bases and the J gene lost 4 bases, with 11 bases spanning the gap. The CDR3 has 14 amino acids. This CDR3 reads CASSPPGSTGELFF. The CDR3, as DNA: TGCGCCAGCAGCCCGCCAGGATCCACCGGGGAGCTGTTTTTT.

The rearrangement links TRBV5-6 to TRBJ2-7, with D possibly being TRBD2 (6 bases). The V and J ends lost 2 bases and 0 bases respectively, with 12 bases between them. The CDR3 spans 15 residues. Germline CDR1 and CDR2: SGHDT and YYEEEE. DNA for the CDR3: TGTGCCAGCAGCTTCGGGGGTTTCAGCTCCTACGAGCAGTACGTC. Amino acids: CASSFGGFSSYEQYV.

This chain uses TRBV28 with TRBJ1-3; no clear D. Trimming took 8 bases from V and 0 from J, leaving 11 bases between them. Germline CDR1 and CDR2: MDHEN and SYDVKM. This CDR3 spans 14 amino acids. The CDR3 bases are TGTGCCAGCCTAGCCCACGACTCTGGAAACACCATATATTTT. Protein sequence: CASLAHDSGNTIYF.

Only a few counts were recorded for this clonotype. J is TRBJ1-1 and V is TRBV3-1; tentatively, D is TRBD1 (5 bases). The CDR3 spans 16 residues. Germline assignment: CDR1 LGHDT and CDR2 YNNKEL (reference sequence). The V end lost 1 base, the J end lost 0 bases, and 12 bases lay between the germline ends. The CDR3 reads CASSQGDSNMNTEAFF. The CDR3, as DNA: TGTGCCAGCAGCCAAGGAGACAGCAACATGAACACTGAAGCTTTCTTT.

The sample holds a few counts of this clonotype. V gene TRBV4-2 combines with J gene TRBJ2-1; D is unclear. The ends were cut back, 1 base at V and 3 bases at J, with 4 bases in the middle. This CDR3 region has 13 residues. Germline-derived CDR1 and CDR2 are LGHNA and YNFKEQ. For the CDR3, the DNA is TGTGCCAGCAGCCAAGTTATCTACAATGAGCAGTTCTTC. Amino acid sequence: CASSQVIYNEQFF.

The chain carries TRBV7-2 and TRBJ2-2; D is ambiguous. The V end lost 1 base, the J end lost 5 bases, and 14 bases lay between the germline ends. Germline V lookup: CDR1 SGHTA, CDR2 FQGNSA. The CDR3 totals 16 residues. In nucleotides, the CDR3 is TGTGCCAGCAGCTTAGATCGGAGATTTGAGACCGGGGAGCTGTTTTTT. Translating gives CASSLDRRFETGELFF.

This chain links TRBV3-1 with TRBJ2-4; TRBD1 aligns across 7 bases. With 6 bases clipped from V and 0 bases from J, the junction kept 11 bases outside the gene matches. Germline V gene sequence: CDR1 LGHDT, CDR2 YNNKEL (reference sequence). The length of the CDR3 is 17 residues. The CDR3 DNA is TGTGCCAGCAGAGGTCAGGGGGAGTACGGAGCCAAAAACATTCAGTACTTC. It yields the protein CASRGQGEYGAKNIQYF.

The chain carries TRBV9 and TRBJ2-1, with TRBD2 matching 7 bases. Germline CDR1 SGDLS, CDR2 YYNGEE. V was pared by 2 bases and J by 5 bases, with 10 bases of the junction left unmatched. The CDR3 totals 16 residues. The CDR3 protein is CASSVPPSGLNNEQFF. The CDR3 bases are TGTGCCAGCAGCGTCCCCCCTAGCGGCTTAAACAATGAGCAGTTCTTC. Looking up the rest from reference TRBV9 and TRBJ2-1 gives the full variable domain: DSGVTQTPKHLITATGQRVTLRCSPRSGDLSVYWYQQSLDQGLQFLIQYYNGEERAKGNILERFSAQQFPDLHSELNLSSLELGDSALYFCASSVPPSGLNNEQFFGPGTRLTVL.

V usage is TRBV7-9 and J usage is TRBJ1-2; D call uncertain. Trimming cost V 5 bases and J 0 bases, with 10 bases left between them. This CDR3 has 14 residues. Germline lookup yields CDR1 SEHNR and CDR2 FQNEAQ (reference sequence). The CDR3 nucleotides read TGTGCCAGCAGCCCACAACAGACTAACTATGGCTACACCTTC. It yields the protein CASSPQQTNYGYTF.

In regard to this clonotype: This may come from a read error, since a much larger clone is one base off. CDR3 protein: CASRTLISGANVLAF. Here the CDR3 DNA reads TGTGCCAGCAGAACCTTGATCTCTGGGGCCAACGTCCTGGCTTTC. V usage is TRBV27 and J usage is TRBJ2-6, with a weak D call TRBD1 (5 bases). CDR3 size: 15 residues. Germline V gene sequence: CDR1 MNHEY, CDR2 SMNVEV (reference sequence).

The chain links TRBV10-1 to TRBJ2-3, with 8 bases fitting TRBD1. Germline CDR1 WNHNN, CDR2 SYGVQD (reference sequence). The CDR3 covers 15 residues. V lost 6 bases and J lost 4; bases outside the gene matches: 9. CDR3 residues: CASSPGTGISDTQYF. The CDR3 DNA reads TGCGCCAGCAGCCCCGGGACAGGCATCTCAGATACGCAGTATTTT.

The CDR3 sequence is CASSQGFGNTEAFF. In DNA, the CDR3 is TGCGCCAGCAGCCAAGGGTTTGGGAACACTGAAGCTTTCTTT. V gene TRBV4-1 combines with J gene TRBJ1-1; no firm D call. Germline V CDR1 and CDR2: MGHRA, YSYEKL. The V end lost 1 base, the J end lost 1 base, and 7 bases lay between the germline ends. CDR3 size: 14 residues.

The chain uses TRBV25-1 and TRBJ2-2; 7 bases map to TRBD1. The CDR3 covers 14 residues. Germline V gives CDR1 MGHDK, CDR2 SYGVNS. The trim removed 5 bases at V and 4 bases at J, leaving 4 bases unmatched. The CDR3 loop is CASSQTGFTGELFF. The CDR3 nucleotides are TGTGCCAGCAGTCAGACAGGGTTCACCGGGGAGCTGTTTTTT.

The chain combines TRBV15 with TRBJ2-7, with D tentatively TRBD1 or TRBD2 (5 bases each). Germline V gene lookup returns CDR1 LNHNV and CDR2 YYDKDF (reference sequence). CDR3 size: 12 residues. The V and J ends lost 5 bases and 6 bases respectively, with 11 bases between them. The CDR3 loop is CATSRDGTEQYV. In DNA, the CDR3 is TGTGCCACCAGCCGGGACGGGACCGAGCAGTACGTC.

This clonotype was counted at least ten times. This rearrangement joins TRBV12-3 or TRBV12-4 to TRBJ2-2; TRBD1 matches at 8 bases. The CDR3 is 14 residues long. With 5 bases clipped from V and 6 bases from J, the junction kept 5 bases outside the gene matches. The CDR3 nucleotides are TGTGCCAGCAGTCGACAGGGGATCGCCGGGGAGCTGTTTTTT. Translation: CASSRQGIAGELFF.

The chain combines TRBV21-1 with TRBJ2-7; the D call of TRBD2 is as the table states it, not checked on the DNA. TRBV21-1 is given as a pseudogene. The CDR3 totals 16 residues. Here the CDR3 DNA reads TGTGCCAGCAGCAAACCCCAGACTAGCGGGAAGTACGAGCAGTACGTC. Encoded protein: CASSKPQTSGKYEQYV.

The rearrangement uses TRBV2 and TRBJ2-7; 9 bases agree with TRBD2. Germline values: CDR1 SNHLY, CDR2 FYNNEI. CDR3 length: 15 residues. V dropped 5 bases and J dropped 3; count of bases not matched to a gene: 8. The CDR3 DNA reads TGTGCCAGCAGTCATAGCGGGGGCGGCTACTACGAGCAGTACGTC. Residues: CASSHSGGGYYEQYV.

The chain recombines TRBV7-8 with TRBJ1-5; D ambiguous. CDR1 and CDR2 (germline): SGHVS, FQNEAQ. The CDR3 sequence is 13 residues long. V was shortened by 2 bases and J by 11 bases, with 13 bases between the two germline ends. DNA for the CDR3: TGTGCCAGCAGCTTAACCCCAAGGTTGTCCCAGCATTTT. Its translation: CASSLTPRLSQHF.

This clonotype was picked up a small number of times. The chain recombines TRBV11-2 with TRBJ1-1, with D uncertain. The germline V and J ends were trimmed by 1 base and 2 bases, with 8 bases remaining between them. Looked up from germline, CDR1 is SGHAT and CDR2 is FQNNGV. CDR3 length: 14 residues. The CDR3 DNA reads TGTGCCAGCAGCTTAGTCGTCCTAAACACTGAAGCTTTCTTT. Translation gives CASSLVVLNTEAFF. The full variable domain, rest sourced from reference TRBV11-2 and TRBJ1-1, is EAGVAQSPRYKIIEKRQSVAFWCNPISGHATLYWYQQILGQGPKLLIQFQNNGVVDDSQLPKDRFSAERLKGVDSTLKIQPAKLEDSAVYLCASSLVVLNTEAFFGQGTRLTVV.

This clonotype was found a few times. The chain employs TRBV12-3 or TRBV12-4 and TRBJ2-2; D is possibly TRBD2 (5 bases). Trimming cost V 1 base and J 5 bases, with 14 bases left between them. The CDR3 contains 16 residues. CDR3 nucleotides: TGTGCCAGCAGTTTAGGGCTAGCCCTAGGGACCGGGGAGCTGTTTTTT. This codes for CASSLGLALGTGELFF.

This rearrangement joins TRBV6-1 to TRBJ2-5; 11 bases are a match to TRBD2. The CDR3 has 15 residues. V gave up 11 bases and J gave up 3 bases; unmatched junction bases: 11. CDR1 is MNHNS, CDR2 SASEGT, per germline. DNA for the CDR3: TGTGCCGGTAGCGGGGGGGCACTGGGGGAAGAGACCCAGTACTTC. Amino acid sequence: CAGSGGALGEETQYF.